This T cell receptor (beta chain) was identified during a study of beta chain features in type 1 diabetes. TCRB transcripts that were expressed got sequenced, as all of the isolated RNA had been reverse transcribed. Sequencing was performed with immunoSEQ multiplex PCR; in TCRdb, only in-frame clones are kept and a portion is missing. This table has about 650,000 clones, 9.5% to 15% appearing once. This clone has just a few counts. Its target is unknown. Sorting that relied on CD45RO/CCR7/CD25/CD127/CD95/CD27 yielded CD4+ naive, central memory, regulatory and stem cell-like memory cells. Without exception, sorted populations had purity beyond 98%. Whole-study findings and limits: Reduced insertions and increased deletions marked VDJ junctions in type 1 diabetes patients. TCRB CDR3 length was moderately but significantly reduced in all four CD4+ subsets of Type 1 diabetes patients.

The sequence was collected from a man aged 30 to 39 with type 1 diabetes. The material sequenced was naive CD4+ T cells from blood.

CDR3 sequence (DNA): TGTGCCAGCAGTACTTACCGGACGGCAGAGACCCAGTACTTC. It is translated as CASSTYRTAETQYF. The V gene is TRBV2, the J gene TRBJ2-5, with D hard to call. The CDR3 is 14 residues long. Per germline, CDR1 SNHLY and CDR2 FYNNEI. V dropped 5 bases and J dropped 4 bases, with 14 bases sitting between them.